The clone carrying this T cell receptor (beta chain) is a singleton in its sample. These data belong to a study of cytomegalovirus exposure and HLA in healthy donors. Researchers ran the PCR with 60 Vbeta and 13 Jbeta primers. Generated by immunoSEQ multiplex PCR, the TCRdb table keeps only in-frame clones and is missing some. The sample records fewer than 200,000 clones, 65% to 85% being singletons. CDR1 is WNHNN and CDR2 is SYGVQD in the germline V gene (reference sequence). The ends were cut back, 8 bases at V and 0 bases at J, with 8 bases in the middle. The CDR3 consists of 13 residues. This sequence joins TRBV10-1 and TRBJ2-1, with D possibly matching TRBD2 (6 bases). The sequencing sample was made of PBMCs. The receptor's source is a woman aged 50 to 60 in good health and CMV-seropositive. The CDR3 is CASAGSSYNEQFF. CDR3 coding DNA: TGCGCCAGCGCGGGGAGCTCCTACAATGAGCAGTTCTTC.